A single sample is the source of the 32 T cell receptor beta chains below, sequenced in a study of T-cell reconstitution after alpha-beta-depleted transplantation in children. Unique molecular identifiers tagged the TCRbeta library. One entry per CDR3 protein results from TCRdb running MiXCR on the PCR reads. The sample has about a million distinct CDR3 sequences; 25% to 35% are singletons. The sequences come from PBMCs, mostly from graft donor cells, collected 360 days after TCRalphabeta/CD19-depleted stem cell transplant. The receptors stem from a boy younger than two who had a stem cell transplant for SCID, so the T cells may come from the graft donor.

This chain joins TRBV4-2 and TRBJ1-2; 7 bases map to TRBD1. CDR1 is LGHNA, CDR2 YNFKEQ, per germline. V dropped 1 base and J dropped 1; count of bases not matched to a gene: 3. This CDR3 has 15 amino acids. The CDR3 bases are TGTGCCAGCAGCCAAGTTGGGACAGATAACTATGGCTACACCTTC. It is translated as CASSQVGTDNYGYTF.

CDR3: CATRTDREYNEQFF. Written as DNA, the CDR3 is TGTGCCACGAGGACGGACCGAGAATACAATGAGCAGTTCTTC. This chain connects TRBV12-3 or TRBV12-4 to TRBJ2-1; no definite D call. There are 14 residues in the CDR3. Deletions cut 10 bases from V and 4 bases from J, with 17 bases between.

The J gene is TRBJ2-2, the V gene TRBV7-2, with D possibly TRBD1 on 5 matching bases. Looked up from germline, CDR1 is SGHTA and CDR2 is FQGNSA. Trimming shortened V by 4 bases and J by 7 bases, and 19 bases separated the two germline ends. CDR3 length: 16 amino acids. CDR3 DNA: TGTGCCAGCAGCTCTCTCGGTCAGGGTTGGGGCGGGGAGCTGTTTTTT. Translating it yields CASSSLGQGWGGELFF.

The chain joins TRBV20-1 to TRBJ1-1; no firm D call. The V and J ends lost 6 bases and 0 bases respectively, with 11 bases between them. Looked up from germline, CDR1 is DFQATT and CDR2 is SNEGSKA (reference sequence). The CDR3 length is 13 residues. The CDR3 DNA follows: TGCAGTGCCGCCCCATCCCTGAACACTGAAGCTTTCTTT. Protein: CSAAPSLNTEAFF.

This chain links TRBV15 with TRBJ2-3; D uncertain. The CDR3 is made up of 14 amino acids. Germline-derived CDR1 and CDR2 are LNHNV and YYDKDF (reference sequence). V lost 0 bases and J 12 bases, leaving 16 bases between the germline ends. The DNA for the CDR3 is TGTGCCACCAGCAGAGATCGTGTGGGATTGCTCCAGTATTTT. Its translation: CATSRDRVGLLQYF.

This clonotype was counted once. This rearrangement joins TRBV29-1 to TRBJ2-5; 11 nucleotides agree with TRBD2. Per the germline V gene, CDR1 is SQVTM and CDR2 is ANQGSEA. There are 16 residues in the CDR3. Losses at the gene ends were 4 bases for V and 1 base for J; bases not matched to a gene: 8. CDR3 region: CSVGQGGLAVQETQYF. For the CDR3, the DNA is TGCAGCGTTGGCCAAGGGGGACTAGCGGTCCAAGAGACCCAGTACTTC.

The chain employs TRBV28 and TRBJ2-1; tentative D call: TRBD2 (6 bases). CDR1 and CDR2 (germline): MDHEN, SYDVKM. The CDR3 covers 15 residues. V lost 6 bases and J 7 bases, leaving 19 bases between the germline ends. CDR3 loop: CASSSRLNGGNEQFF. CDR3 DNA: TGTGCCAGCAGCTCACGTTTGAATGGAGGGAATGAGCAGTTCTTC.

The chain joins TRBV20-1 to TRBJ1-5, with unresolved D. The CDR3 runs to 15 residues. Between the trimmed V and J ends, which lost 0 bases and 0 bases, there was a span of 9 bases. The germline V gene has CDR1 DFQATT and CDR2 SNEGSKA (reference sequence). CDR3 DNA: TGCAGTGCTAGAGATCCCAGGTATAGCAATCAGCCCCAGCATTTT. Its protein is CSARDPRYSNQPQHF.

The rearrangement joins TRBV5-1 to TRBJ1-1; TRBD1 might be the D (5 bases). This CDR3 has 15 residues. From germline, CDR1 is SGHRS and CDR2 YFSETQ. Trimming took 5 bases from V and 4 from J, leaving 18 bases between them. The CDR3 region has the DNA TGCGCCAGCAGAGTACAAGGGACGCCCTTCACTGAAGCTTTCTTT. Protein: CASRVQGTPFTEAFF.

This clonotype was detected only a few times. The V gene is TRBV20-1, the J gene TRBJ2-7; D is unresolved. CDR1 and CDR2 (germline): DFQATT, SNEGSKA (reference sequence). The CDR3 covers 12 residues. The CDR3, as DNA: TGCAGCGAATCTACTACCTCCTACGAGCAGTACTTC. It translates to CSESTTSYEQYF.

The chain carries TRBV20-1 and TRBJ2-4; 12 bases align to TRBD1. The V gene end was trimmed by 3 bases and the J gene end by 6 bases; junction bases not matched to a gene: 9. The CDR3 runs to 16 residues. The germline V gene has CDR1 DFQATT and CDR2 SNEGSKA (reference sequence). The DNA for the CDR3 is TGCAGTGCTAGCCCCCGGGACAGGGGGCTAGGAAACATTCAGTACTTC. It encodes CSASPRDRGLGNIQYF.

This clonotype appeared a few times. The genes are TRBV11-2 and TRBJ1-5; D is possibly TRBD1 (6 bases). The germline V gene has CDR1 SGHAT and CDR2 FQNNGV. The CDR3 consists of 15 residues. The V gene lost 4 bases and the J gene lost 1 base, with 11 bases spanning the gap. The CDR3 bases are TGTGCCAGCAGCTCTGGGGGGCTGAGCAATCAGCCCCAGCATTTT. Translation: CASSSGGLSNQPQHF.

CDR3 region: CASSSSSTGAQPQHF. The CDR3 bases are TGTGCCAGCAGCTCCTCCTCGACAGGAGCTCAGCCCCAGCATTTT. The chain is built from TRBV7-8 and TRBJ1-5, with D maybe TRBD1 (6 bases). The V and J ends lost 4 bases and 6 bases respectively, with 16 bases between them. Germline V gives CDR1 SGHVS, CDR2 FQNEAQ. This CDR3 has 15 amino acids. The variable domain in full, completed from reference TRBV7-8 and TRBJ1-5, reads GAGVSQSPRYKVAKRGQDVALRCDPISGHVSLFWYQQALGQGPEFLTYFQNEAQLDKSGLPSDRFFAERPEGSVSTLKIQRTQQEDSAVYLCASSSSSTGAQPQHFGDGTRLSIL.

This clonotype has a handful of counts. This chain connects TRBV28 to TRBJ1-5, with D hard to call. Germline values: CDR1 MDHEN, CDR2 SYDVKM. CDR3 length equals 13 residues. Trimming stripped 3 bases from V and 7 bases from J, with 10 bases between. The CDR3 region has the DNA TGTGCCAGCAGTTTCCAGAGAGGGCAGCCCCAGCATTTT. This translates into CASSFQRGQPQHF.

The genes are TRBV7-9 and TRBJ2-3, with TRBD1 matching 8 bases. V trimming: 5 bases; J trimming: 5 bases; junction bases outside the gene matches: 3. Per the germline V gene, CDR1 is SEHNR and CDR2 is FQNEAQ (reference sequence). The CDR3 covers 13 residues. The CDR3 sequence is CASSRDRLDTQYF. The CDR3 DNA reads TGTGCCAGCAGCCGGGACAGGTTAGATACGCAGTATTTT.

This rearrangement joins TRBV11-2 to TRBJ2-2; the D is unclear. Trimming took off 0 bases at V and 3 bases at J, with 5 bases between the two ends. The CDR3 loop spans 14 amino acids. Germline V gene data show CDR1 as SGHAT and CDR2 as FQNNGV. The CDR3 coding sequence is TGTGCCAGCAGCTTAGAGGTGTACACCGGGGAGCTGTTTTTT. Translated: CASSLEVYTGELFF.

The chain joins TRBV30 to TRBJ2-6; TRBD2 is a possible D gene (5 bases). Between the trimmed V and J ends, which lost 3 bases and 5 bases, there was a span of 14 bases. Germline-derived CDR1 and CDR2 are GTSNPN and SVGIG (reference sequence). CDR3 length: 15 amino acids. The CDR3, as DNA: TGTGCCTGGAGGCCGCGCCTCGGGAGGGCCAACGTCCTGACTTTC. It is translated as CAWRPRLGRANVLTF.

The V gene is TRBV21-1, the J gene TRBJ2-1; TRBD1 is the table's D call and was not checked against the DNA. TRBV21-1 is a listed pseudogene. The CDR3 is 16 residues long. CDR3 nucleotides: TGTGCCAGTGCCGCTTTAACAGGGGGACGGGGCAATGAGCAGTTCTTC. Translating it yields CASAALTGGRGNEQFF.

The chain employs TRBV5-5 and TRBJ2-7; TRBD1 is a possible D gene (5 bases). V shed 7 bases and J shed 3 bases, with 14 bases lying between them. This CDR3 has 13 residues. CDR1 is SGHKS, CDR2 YYEKEE, per germline (reference sequence). CDR3 sequence reads: CASQGSINYEQYF. The CDR3 region has the DNA TGTGCCAGCCAGGGATCCATTAACTACGAGCAGTACTTC.

The CDR3 DNA sequence: TGTGCCAGCAGGCCTATTAGCACAGATACGCAGTATTTT. It encodes CASRPISTDTQYF. This chain connects TRBV5-5 to TRBJ2-3, with unresolved D. The CDR3 spans 13 residues. Germline CDR1 reads SGHKS; CDR2 reads YYEKEE (reference sequence). The V gene lost 5 bases and the J gene lost 0 bases, with 7 bases spanning the gap.

This clonotype was seen only a few times. This rearrangement joins TRBV20-1 to TRBJ2-5; TRBD1 is a possible D gene (6 bases). The CDR3 sequence is 14 residues long. Trimming removed 5 bases at V and 0 bases at J, with 13 bases between. Germline assignment: CDR1 DFQATT and CDR2 SNEGSKA (reference sequence). CDR3 nucleotide sequence: TGCAGTGCTGCCGGGACACCGTACCAAGAGACCCAGTACTTC. It encodes CSAAGTPYQETQYF.

The J gene is TRBJ2-1, the V gene TRBV20-1, with TRBD1 matching 9 bases. Per the germline V gene, CDR1 is DFQATT and CDR2 is SNEGSKA (reference sequence). This CDR3 comprises 17 residues. V lost 3 bases and J lost 3; bases outside the gene matches: 12. The CDR3 nucleotides are TGCAGTGCTAGGGGGGACAGGGCCCCCGCGTACTACAATGAGCAGTTCTTC. This gives the protein CSARGDRAPAYYNEQFF.

This clonotype was observed a few times. The chain is built from TRBV20-1 and TRBJ2-1, with D possibly TRBD2 on 6 matching bases. Trimming took 2 bases from V and 8 from J, leaving 22 bases between them. The CDR3 totals 16 residues. Germline V gene lookup returns CDR1 DFQATT and CDR2 SNEGSKA (reference sequence). In DNA, the CDR3 is TGCAGTGCTAGACCGACTAGATTCTCAGGAAGGGATGAGCAGTTCTTC. It is translated as CSARPTRFSGRDEQFF.

The V gene is TRBV5-4, the J gene TRBJ1-2, with 9 bases identical to TRBD1. In germline, CDR1 is SGHNT, CDR2 YYREEE (reference sequence). CDR3 length: 15 amino acids. V was pared by 2 bases and J by 7 bases, with 9 bases of the junction left unmatched. For the CDR3, the DNA is TGTGCCAGCAGCTTACTGGGACAGGGAATTCGTGGCTACACCTTC. Translating gives CASSLLGQGIRGYTF.

The rearrangement links TRBV12-3 or TRBV12-4 to TRBJ1-1, with 12 bases lining up with TRBD1. The V and J ends lost 4 bases and 4 bases, in that order; junction bases with no gene match: 7. The CDR3 extends over 16 amino acids. CDR3 DNA: TGTGCCAGCAGTTCTGGGGACAGGGGGCTGGCCACTGAAGCTTTCTTT. This encodes CASSSGDRGLATEAFF.

V is TRBV2 and J is TRBJ2-1, with no clear D. V was shortened by 6 bases and J by 2 bases, with 11 bases between the two germline ends. The CDR3 length is 14 residues. Germline V gives CDR1 SNHLY, CDR2 FYNNEI. CDR3 in amino acids: CASRVDSPYNEQFF. CDR3 nucleotides: TGTGCCAGCAGGGTGGATTCCCCCTACAATGAGCAGTTCTTC.

The CDR3 spells CASSYRARGDTQYF. In DNA, the CDR3 is TGTGCCAGCAGCTATCGTGCCCGGGGGGATACGCAGTATTTT. The chain uses TRBV7-9 and TRBJ2-3; D is possibly TRBD2 (6 bases). The germline V and J ends were trimmed by 4 bases and 6 bases, with 14 bases remaining between them. CDR1 SEHNR and CDR2 FQNEAQ come from the germline V gene (reference sequence). This CDR3 has 14 amino acids.

This clonotype was seen a handful of times. V usage is TRBV20-1 and J usage is TRBJ2-7; 9 bases agree with TRBD2. This CDR3 is 16 amino acids long. CDR1 is DFQATT, CDR2 SNEGSKA, per germline (reference sequence). Trimming took 0 bases from V and 1 from J; bases not matched to a gene: 7. CDR3 amino acids: CSARDESSGGSYEQYF. CDR3 DNA sequence: TGCAGTGCTAGAGATGAGAGTAGCGGGGGATCCTACGAGCAGTACTTC.

This clonotype was seen a few times. The chain couples TRBV7-2 to TRBJ2-3; D is possibly TRBD1 (5 bases). The V gene lost 2 bases and the J gene lost 2 bases, with 11 bases spanning the gap. The germline V gene encodes CDR1 SGHTA and CDR2 FQGNSA. This CDR3 is built from 15 residues. CDR3 bases: TGTGCCAGCAGCTTAAGGGGAATCCCCACAGATACGCAGTATTTT. It encodes CASSLRGIPTDTQYF.

This clonotype showed up just a few times. V gene TRBV6-5 combines with J gene TRBJ2-2; tentatively, D is TRBD1 (5 bases). The CDR3 covers 14 residues. The V end was cut by 5 bases, the J end by 2 bases, with 9 bases between. Germline V CDR1 and CDR2: MNHEY, SVGAGI. CDR3 amino acids: CASSHDRNTGELFF. As DNA, the CDR3 is TGTGCCAGCAGTCACGACAGAAACACCGGGGAGCTGTTTTTT.

The chain is built from TRBV2 and TRBJ2-7, with 7 bases identical to TRBD2. V shed 6 bases and J 6 bases; nucleotides not matched to a gene: 11. Germline loops: CDR1 SNHLY, CDR2 FYNNEI. The CDR3 loop spans 14 amino acids. The CDR3 DNA sequence: TGTGCCAGCAGCCCGACTAGCCCTCAGTCCGAGCAGTACTTC. Residues: CASSPTSPQSEQYF.

The gene calls are TRBV11-2 and TRBJ1-6, with no clear D. The V end was cut by 1 base, the J end by 7 bases, with 11 bases between. Germline assignment: CDR1 SGHAT and CDR2 FQNNGV. The CDR3 is made up of 15 amino acids. CDR3 sequence reads: CASSLGWGTNSPLHF. In DNA, the CDR3 is TGTGCCAGCAGCTTAGGATGGGGAACGAATTCACCCCTCCACTTT.